Here is one T cell receptor beta chain with its context. Each cDNA molecule carried a unique molecular identifier. TCRdb reprocessed the 5' RACE reads with MiXCR, giving one entry per CDR3 protein. The sample shows around 100,000 distinct CDR3 sequences, 16% of them seen only once. V was clipped by 2 bases and J by 8 bases, with 13 bases between them. Germline CDR1 reads SEHNR; CDR2 reads FQNEAQ (reference sequence). The CDR3 has 14 amino acids. The entry originates in a study of early T cells in non-severe SARS-CoV-2 infection. The source material was whole blood. This clonotype was obtained from an adult who was a healthcare worker with PCR-confirmed SARS-CoV-2 infection or an uninfected control (not recorded which). The chain combines TRBV7-9 with TRBJ2-1; D may correspond to TRBD1 or TRBD2 (5 bases each). CDR3 sequence: CASSLRGLGDEQFF. CDR3 bases: TGTGCCAGCAGCTTACGGGGCCTGGGGGATGAGCAGTTCTTC. The variable domain in full, with the rest retrieved from reference TRBV7-9 and TRBJ2-1, is DTGVSQNPRHKITKRGQNVTFRCDPISEHNRLYWYRQTLGQGPEFLTYFQNEAQLEKSRLLSDRFSAERPKGSFSTLEIQRTEQGDSAMYLCASSLRGLGDEQFFGPGTRLTVL.